Following are 3 T cell receptor beta chains from one sample sequenced in a study of T cell responses to AZD1222 COVID-19 vaccine. TCRdb keeps only in-frame clones here, not all; method: immunoSEQ multiplex PCR. The table includes more than 150,000 clones, around 90% detected once. This sample comprised peripheral blood, obtained on day 0 of AZD1222 vaccination. These receptors came from an adult in good health.

V gene TRBV4-2 combines with J gene TRBJ2-3; 14 bases are shared with TRBD2. Trimming removed 4 bases from V and 4 bases from J; junction bases left unmatched: 4. In germline, CDR1 is LGHNA, CDR2 YNFKEQ. The CDR3 runs to 16 residues. The CDR3 loop reads CASSLGLAGVADTQYF. Written as DNA, the CDR3 is TGTGCCAGCAGCCTGGGACTAGCGGGGGTAGCAGATACGCAGTATTTT.

DNA of the CDR3: TGCAGCGCAAAACAGGCTAATGAGCAGTTCTTC. Translated, it gives CSAKQANEQFF. V gene TRBV29-1 combines with J gene TRBJ2-1; a possible D gene is TRBD1 (5 bases). CDR1 SQVTM and CDR2 ANQGSEA come from the germline V gene. The germline V and J ends were trimmed by 7 bases and 7 bases, with 11 bases remaining between them. The length of the CDR3 is 11 residues.

This chain connects TRBV5-1 to TRBJ1-5, with D unclear. Germline V gene sequence: CDR1 SGHRS, CDR2 YFSETQ. V was cut by 4 bases and J by 3 bases, with 14 bases left in between. The CDR3 covers 15 residues. DNA of the CDR3: TGCGCCAGCAGCCCAGACGGAGTGCCCAATCAGCCCCAGCATTTT. It encodes CASSPDGVPNQPQHF.